The T cell receptor (beta chain) described here comes from a study of PD-1 blockade in mismatch repair-deficient tumors. Note on this clone: Its antigen is undetermined.

TCRdb's copy holds only in-frame clones and misses some; the assay was immunoSEQ multiplex PCR. Of about 130,000 clones listed, about 88% are singletons. Germline CDR1 and CDR2: MNHNS and SASEGT. The CDR3 runs to 14 residues. J lost 5 bases, V lost 5 bases, and 7 bases had no gene match. Whole-study results and caveats: Tumor-resident clones, often absent from pretreatment blood, expanded after pembrolizumab and then contracted.

The clonotype originates from an adult with mismatch repair-deficient cancer. Source: peripheral blood, taken approximately 72 weeks after starting pembrolizumab. The V and J genes are TRBV6-1 and TRBJ2-7; 9 bases map to TRBD1. CDR3 nucleotides: TGTGCCAGCAGTTTAGGGGGACAGGGCCACGAGCAGTACTTC. Residues: CASSLGGQGHEQYF.